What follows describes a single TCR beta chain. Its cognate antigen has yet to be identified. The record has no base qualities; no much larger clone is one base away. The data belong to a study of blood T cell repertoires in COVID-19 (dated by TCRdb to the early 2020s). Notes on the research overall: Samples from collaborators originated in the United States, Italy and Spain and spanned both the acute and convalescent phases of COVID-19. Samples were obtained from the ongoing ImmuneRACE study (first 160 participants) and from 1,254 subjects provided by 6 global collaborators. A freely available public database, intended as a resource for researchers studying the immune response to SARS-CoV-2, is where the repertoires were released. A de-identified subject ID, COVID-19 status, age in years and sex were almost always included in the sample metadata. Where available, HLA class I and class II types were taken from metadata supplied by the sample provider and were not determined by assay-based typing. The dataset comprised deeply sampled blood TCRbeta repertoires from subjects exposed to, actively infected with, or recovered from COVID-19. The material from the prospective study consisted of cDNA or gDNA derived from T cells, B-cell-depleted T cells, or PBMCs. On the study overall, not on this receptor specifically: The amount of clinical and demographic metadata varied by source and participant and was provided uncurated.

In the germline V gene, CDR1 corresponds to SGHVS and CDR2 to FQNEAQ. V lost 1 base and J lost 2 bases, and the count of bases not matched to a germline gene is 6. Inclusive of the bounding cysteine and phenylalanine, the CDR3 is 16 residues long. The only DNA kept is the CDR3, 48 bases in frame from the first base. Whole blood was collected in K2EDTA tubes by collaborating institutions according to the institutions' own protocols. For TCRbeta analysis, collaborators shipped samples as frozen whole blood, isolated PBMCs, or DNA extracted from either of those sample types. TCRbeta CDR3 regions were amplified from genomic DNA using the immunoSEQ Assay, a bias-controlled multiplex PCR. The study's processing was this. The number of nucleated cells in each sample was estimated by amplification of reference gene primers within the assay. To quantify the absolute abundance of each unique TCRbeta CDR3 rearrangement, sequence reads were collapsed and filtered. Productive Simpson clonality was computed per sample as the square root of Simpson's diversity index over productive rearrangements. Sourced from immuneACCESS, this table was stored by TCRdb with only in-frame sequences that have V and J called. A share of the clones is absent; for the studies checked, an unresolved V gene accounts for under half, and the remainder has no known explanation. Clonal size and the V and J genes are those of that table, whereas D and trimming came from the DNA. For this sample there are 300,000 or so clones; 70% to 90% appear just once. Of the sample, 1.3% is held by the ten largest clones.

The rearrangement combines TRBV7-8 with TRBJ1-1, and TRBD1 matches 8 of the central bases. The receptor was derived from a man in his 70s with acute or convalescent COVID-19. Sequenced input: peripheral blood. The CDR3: CASSLGWTGPNTEAFF. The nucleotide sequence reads TGTGCCAGCAGCTTAGGGTGGACAGGGCCAAACACTGAAGCTTTCTTT.